These 10 T cell receptor beta chains came from one sample sequenced in a study of T cells after yellow fever vaccination. Via MiXCR, TCRdb re-called the 5' RACE reads, giving one row per CDR3 protein. The sample lists fewer than 650,000 distinct CDR3 sequences; about a fifth were seen once. The sample was PBMCs, taken about 20 days after the first yellow fever vaccination. Receptors originate from a man aged 18 to 30 who received the YFV17D yellow fever vaccine.

The chain recombines TRBV9 with TRBJ2-7, with D perhaps TRBD1 or TRBD2 (6 bases each). CDR3 size: 15 residues. Trimming took 0 bases from V and 0 from J, leaving 10 bases between them. Per the germline V gene, CDR1 is SGDLS and CDR2 is YYNGEE. The chain's CDR3 is CASSVGGASSYEQYF. The CDR3 bases are TGTGCCAGCAGCGTAGGGGGGGCCAGCTCCTACGAGCAGTACTTC.

This clonotype was detected only a few times. V gene TRBV30 combines with J gene TRBJ2-3, with D unclear. V was trimmed by 3 bases and J by 3 bases, leaving 4 bases between them. This CDR3 is built from 11 residues. CDR1 is GTSNPN, CDR2 SVGIG, per germline (reference sequence). The CDR3 spells CAWSRTDTQYF. The CDR3 bases are TGTGCCTGGAGCCGGACAGATACGCAGTATTTT.

V gene TRBV4-1 combines with J gene TRBJ2-1; 14 bases match TRBD2. Germline V gene data show CDR1 as MGHRA and CDR2 as YSYEKL. This CDR3 has 21 amino acids. V dropped 3 bases and J dropped 0; count of bases not matched to a gene: 13. The CDR3 is CASSQLMGGLAGESSYNEQFF. Written as DNA, the CDR3 is TGCGCCAGCAGCCAGCTGATGGGGGGACTAGCGGGGGAGAGCTCCTACAATGAGCAGTTCTTC.

There are a few counts of this clonotype. V is TRBV7-6 and J is TRBJ2-1; D may be TRBD2 (6 bases). Germline values: CDR1 SGHVS, CDR2 FNYEAQ. Trimming left V 5 bases short and J 9 bases short, with 11 bases between. This CDR3 has 12 amino acids. For the CDR3, the DNA is TGTGCCAGCAGCCACGGTAGCGGTGAGCAGTTCTTC. This encodes CASSHGSGEQFF.

This clonotype turned up a few times. This rearrangement joins TRBV10-2 to TRBJ1-6, with 8 bases aligning to TRBD1. Per germline, CDR1 WSHSY and CDR2 SAAADI. The CDR3 has 14 amino acids. V trimming: 3 bases; J trimming: 7 bases; junction bases outside the gene matches: 2. Here the CDR3 reads CASSDRTGNSPLHF. The CDR3 region has the DNA TGCGCCAGCAGTGATAGGACAGGGAATTCACCCCTCCACTTT.

This clonotype was observed a single time. The chain is built from TRBV20-1 and TRBJ1-3; 8 bases align to TRBD1. Trimming cost V 6 bases and J 4 bases; bases outside gene matches: 14. Germline CDR1 reads DFQATT; CDR2 reads SNEGSKA (reference sequence). The CDR3 totals 16 residues. CDR3 DNA sequence: TGCAGTGCCCTCCCCCTGGACAGGGTTGGGGGAAACACCATATATTTT. The encoded protein is CSALPLDRVGGNTIYF.

As regards this clonotype: A junction end diverges from the germline sequence, so it may reflect a read error. This chain joins TRBV7-9 and TRBJ2-5; D perhaps matches TRBD2 (6 bases). This CDR3 is 16 amino acids long. Germline V CDR1 and CDR2: SEHNR, FQNEAQ (reference sequence). The CDR3 reads CASSIPEGGKGEPQYF. The CDR3 DNA follows: TGTGCCAGCAGCATACCGGAGGGTGGAAAGGGAGAGCCCCAGTACTTC. The whole variable domain, remainder taken from reference TRBV7-9 and TRBJ2-5, is DTGVSQNPRHKITKRGQNVTFRCDPISEHNRLYWYRQTLGQGPEFLTYFQNEAQLEKSRLLSDRFSAERPKGSFSTLEIQRTEQGDSAMYLCASSIPEGGKGEPQYFGPGTRLLVL.

This clonotype was seen a handful of times. This chain joins TRBV20-1 and TRBJ2-6; D not certain. Trimming cost V 3 bases and J 1 base, with 13 bases left between them. Germline V lookup: CDR1 DFQATT, CDR2 SNEGSKA (reference sequence). The CDR3 has 16 amino acids. The DNA for the CDR3 is TGCAGTGCTAGGGGTGACCCATTATCTGGGGCCAACGTCCTGACTTTC. The encoded protein is CSARGDPLSGANVLTF.

The sample holds one count of this clonotype. The chain recombines TRBV28 with TRBJ1-2; the D gene is possibly TRBD1 (6 bases). Trimming pared 6 bases from V and 7 bases from J, leaving 15 bases between. CDR1 is MDHEN and CDR2 is SYDVKM in the germline V gene. The CDR3 has 13 residues. CDR3 nucleotides: TGTGCCAGCAGATATACAGGGCTATCTGGCTACACCTTC. Protein sequence: CASRYTGLSGYTF.

The CDR3 spells CASSASNYGYTF. In DNA form, the CDR3 reads TGTGCCAGCAGCGCTTCTAACTATGGCTACACCTTC. The V and J genes are TRBV7-9 and TRBJ1-2; D unclear. The V and J ends lost 5 bases and 0 bases respectively, with 4 bases between them. This CDR3 comprises 12 residues. Germline V lookup: CDR1 SEHNR, CDR2 FQNEAQ (reference sequence).